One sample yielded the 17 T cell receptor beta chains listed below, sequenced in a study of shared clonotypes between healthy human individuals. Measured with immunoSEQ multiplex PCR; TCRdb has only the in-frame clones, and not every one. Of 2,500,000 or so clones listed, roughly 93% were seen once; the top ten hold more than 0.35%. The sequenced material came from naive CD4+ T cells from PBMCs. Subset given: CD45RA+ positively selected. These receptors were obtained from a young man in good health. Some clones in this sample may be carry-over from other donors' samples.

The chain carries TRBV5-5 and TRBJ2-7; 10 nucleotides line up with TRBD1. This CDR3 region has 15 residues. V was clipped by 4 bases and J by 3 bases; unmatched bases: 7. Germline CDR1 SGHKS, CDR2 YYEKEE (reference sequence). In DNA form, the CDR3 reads TGTGCCAGCAGCCGGACCGGGACAGGGGACTACGAGCAGTACTTC. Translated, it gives CASSRTGTGDYEQYF.

The CDR3, as DNA: TGTGCCAGCAGTCCGGGACTCCGGGTTAGGCAGTTCTTC. Encoded protein: CASSPGLRVRQFF. The chain employs TRBV2 and TRBJ2-1; a possible D gene is TRBD2 (6 bases). This CDR3 spans 13 amino acids. The germline V gene encodes CDR1 SNHLY and CDR2 FYNNEI. Deletions cut 5 bases from V and 12 bases from J, with 17 bases between.

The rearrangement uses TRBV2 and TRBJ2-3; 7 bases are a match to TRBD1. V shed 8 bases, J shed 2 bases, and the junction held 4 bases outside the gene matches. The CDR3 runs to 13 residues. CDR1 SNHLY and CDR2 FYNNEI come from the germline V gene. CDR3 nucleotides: TGTGCCAGCGGGGACAGTGTCACAGATACGCAGTATTTT. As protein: CASGDSVTDTQYF.

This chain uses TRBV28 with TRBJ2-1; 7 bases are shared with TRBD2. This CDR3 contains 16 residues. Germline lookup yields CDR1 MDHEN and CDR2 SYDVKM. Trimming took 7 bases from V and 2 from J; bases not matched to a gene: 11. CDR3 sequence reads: CASTPPGGVAYNEQFF. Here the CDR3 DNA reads TGTGCCAGCACTCCACCGGGGGGAGTTGCCTACAATGAGCAGTTCTTC.

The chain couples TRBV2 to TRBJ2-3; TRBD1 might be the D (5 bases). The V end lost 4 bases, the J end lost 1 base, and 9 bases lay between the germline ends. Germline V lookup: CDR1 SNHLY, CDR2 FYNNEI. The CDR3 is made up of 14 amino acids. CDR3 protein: CASSGTRGTDTQYF. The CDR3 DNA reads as TGTGCCAGCAGTGGGACACGGGGCACAGATACGCAGTATTTT.

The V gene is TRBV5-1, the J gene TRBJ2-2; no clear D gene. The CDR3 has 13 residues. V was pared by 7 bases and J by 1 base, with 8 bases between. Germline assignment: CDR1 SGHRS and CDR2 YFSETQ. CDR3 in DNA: TGCGCCAGCCGTCAGGAGAACACCGGGGAGCTGTTTTTT. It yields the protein CASRQENTGELFF.

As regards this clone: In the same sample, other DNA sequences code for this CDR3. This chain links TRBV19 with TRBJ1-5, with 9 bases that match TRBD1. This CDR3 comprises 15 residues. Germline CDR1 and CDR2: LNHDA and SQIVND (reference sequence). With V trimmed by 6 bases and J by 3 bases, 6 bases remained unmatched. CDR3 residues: CASRAGTGYNQPQHF. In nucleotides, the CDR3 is TGTGCCAGTAGAGCCGGGACAGGGTACAATCAGCCCCAGCATTTT.

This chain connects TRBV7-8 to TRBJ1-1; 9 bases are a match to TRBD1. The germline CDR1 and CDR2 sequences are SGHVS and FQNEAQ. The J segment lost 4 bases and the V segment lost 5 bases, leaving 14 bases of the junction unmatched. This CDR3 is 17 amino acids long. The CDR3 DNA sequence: TGTGCCAGCAGCCGAGGGACAGGGTCACTTATAAGCACTGAAGCTTTCTTT. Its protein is CASSRGTGSLISTEAFF.

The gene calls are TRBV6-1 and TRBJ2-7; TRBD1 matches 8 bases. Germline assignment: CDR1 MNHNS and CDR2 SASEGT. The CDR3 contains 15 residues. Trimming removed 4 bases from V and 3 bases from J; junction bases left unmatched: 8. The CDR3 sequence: CASSAPGGSDYEQYF. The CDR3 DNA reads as TGTGCCAGCAGTGCGCCAGGGGGCTCCGACTACGAGCAGTACTTC.

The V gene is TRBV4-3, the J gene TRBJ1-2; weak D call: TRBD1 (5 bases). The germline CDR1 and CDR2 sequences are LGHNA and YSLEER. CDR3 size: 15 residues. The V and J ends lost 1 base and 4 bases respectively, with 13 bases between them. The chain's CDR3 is CASSQGGWGIYGYTF. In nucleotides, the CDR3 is TGCGCCAGCAGCCAAGGGGGGTGGGGTATCTATGGCTACACCTTC.

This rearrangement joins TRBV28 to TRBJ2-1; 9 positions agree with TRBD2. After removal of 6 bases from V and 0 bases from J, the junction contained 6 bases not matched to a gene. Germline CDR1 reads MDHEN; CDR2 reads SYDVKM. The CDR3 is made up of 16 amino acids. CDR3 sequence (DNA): TGTGCCAGCAGCTCCCATAGCGGGAGCTCCTACAATGAGCAGTTCTTC. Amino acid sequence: CASSSHSGSSYNEQFF.

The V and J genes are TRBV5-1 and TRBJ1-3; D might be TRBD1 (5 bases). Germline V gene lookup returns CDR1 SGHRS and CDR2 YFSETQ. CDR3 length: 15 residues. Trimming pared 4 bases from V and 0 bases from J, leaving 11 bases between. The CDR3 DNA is TGCGCCAGCAGCCCGGCAGGGAGCTCTGGAAACACCATATATTTT. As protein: CASSPAGSSGNTIYF.

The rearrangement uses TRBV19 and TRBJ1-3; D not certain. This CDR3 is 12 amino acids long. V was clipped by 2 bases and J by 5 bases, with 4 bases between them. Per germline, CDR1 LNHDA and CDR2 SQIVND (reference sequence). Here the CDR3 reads CASSISRNTIYF. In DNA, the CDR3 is TGTGCCAGTAGTATATCAAGAAACACCATATATTTT.

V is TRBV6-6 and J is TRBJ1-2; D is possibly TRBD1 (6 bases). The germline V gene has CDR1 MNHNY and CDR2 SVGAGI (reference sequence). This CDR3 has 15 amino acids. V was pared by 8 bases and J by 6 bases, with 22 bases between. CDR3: CASLKGDERRNGYTF. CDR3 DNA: TGTGCCAGCCTAAAGGGGGACGAAAGACGGAATGGCTACACCTTC.

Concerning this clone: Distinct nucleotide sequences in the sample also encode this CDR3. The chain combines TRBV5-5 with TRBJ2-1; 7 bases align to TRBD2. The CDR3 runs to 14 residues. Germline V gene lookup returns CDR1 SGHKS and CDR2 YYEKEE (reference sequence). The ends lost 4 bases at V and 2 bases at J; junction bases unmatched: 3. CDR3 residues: CASSPGLAYNEQFF. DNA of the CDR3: TGTGCCAGCAGCCCCGGACTAGCCTACAATGAGCAGTTCTTC. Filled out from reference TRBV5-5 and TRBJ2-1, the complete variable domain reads DAGVTQSPTHLIKTRGQQVTLRCSPISGHKSVSWYQQVLGQGPQFIFQYYEKEERGRGNFPDRFSARQFPNYSSELNVNALLLGDSALYLCASSPGLAYNEQFFGPGTRLTVL.

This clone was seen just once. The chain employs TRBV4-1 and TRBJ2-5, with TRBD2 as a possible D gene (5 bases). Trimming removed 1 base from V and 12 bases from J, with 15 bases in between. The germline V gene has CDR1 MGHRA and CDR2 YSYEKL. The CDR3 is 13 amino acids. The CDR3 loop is CASSQAPASKKYF. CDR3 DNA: TGCGCCAGCAGCCAAGCGCCCGCTAGCAAAAAGTACTTC.

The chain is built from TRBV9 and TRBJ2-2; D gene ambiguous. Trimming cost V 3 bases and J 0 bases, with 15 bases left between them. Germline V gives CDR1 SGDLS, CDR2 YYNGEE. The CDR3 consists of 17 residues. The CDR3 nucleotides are TGTGCCAGCAGCGGATGGGGTGGGGTCTCGAACACCGGGGAGCTGTTTTTT. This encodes CASSGWGGVSNTGELFF.